This T cell receptor (beta chain) was sequenced during a study of post-analysis software for immune sequencing data. To note about this clonotype: Its antigen is still unknown.

Study-wide results and limits: Controls showed significantly higher normalized Chao1 diversity than did multiple sclerosis patients. Compared with controls, patients had more of 4 or 5 TRBV segments, including TRBV5-6, TRBV5-1 and TRBV20-1.

With 3 bases removed from V and 3 bases from J, the gap between germline ends came to 15 bases. This CDR3 spans 17 amino acids. The germline CDR1 and CDR2 sequences are LGHNA and YSLEER. Unique molecular identifiers were carried by the TCR beta cDNA libraries. In TCRdb, the PCR reads were re-called with MiXCR into one record per CDR3 protein. The data hold around 770,000 distinct CDR3 sequences, with about 43% observed a single time. Material for sequencing was blood. This TCR was sampled from a girl between 5 and 17 years old with multiple sclerosis. The chain joins TRBV4-3 to TRBJ1-6; D remains ambiguous. CDR3 DNA sequence: TGCGCCAGCAGCCAGAGGGATCCAGCGGTCTATAATTCACCCCTCCACTTT. Its translation: CASSQRDPAVYNSPLHF.